This passage covers 29 T cell receptor beta chains from one sample sequenced in a study of cytomegalovirus exposure and HLA in healthy donors. PCR was performed using 60 Vbeta and 13 Jbeta primers. This table comes from immunoSEQ multiplex PCR, and its TCRdb copy is limited to in-frame clones, with some not included. Seen here are approximately 210,000 clones, 80% observed once, and the top ten hold about 1%. Specimen: PBMCs. The receptor set was obtained from a middle-aged woman in good health and CMV-seronegative.

This chain joins TRBV7-2 and TRBJ2-5; D is perhaps TRBD2 (6 bases). Trimming took 5 bases from V and 5 from J, leaving 15 bases between them. Germline values: CDR1 SGHTA, CDR2 FQGNSA. The CDR3 has 14 amino acids. The CDR3 sequence: CASSPVGLPETQYF. The CDR3 DNA sequence: TGTGCCAGCAGCCCCGTGGGACTCCCTGAGACCCAGTACTTC.

CDR3 amino acids: CASSLQGTNPNNEQFF. In DNA, the CDR3 is TGCGCCAGCAGCTTACAGGGGACCAACCCCAACAATGAGCAGTTCTTC. The chain employs TRBV5-1 and TRBJ2-1, with TRBD1 matching 7 bases. The CDR3 contains 16 residues. The junction had 10 bases not matched to a gene; V was cut back by 2 bases and J by 5 bases. Germline values: CDR1 SGHRS, CDR2 YFSETQ.

The CDR3 nucleotides are TGTGCCAGTAGTACTACAGGGGGGGGGAACACTGAAGCTTTCTTT. This translates into CASSTTGGGNTEAFF. The chain joins TRBV19 to TRBJ1-1, with 8 bases fitting TRBD1. The germline CDR1 and CDR2 sequences are LNHDA and SQIVND (reference sequence). This CDR3 has 15 residues. V shed 4 bases, J shed 1 base, and the junction held 5 bases outside the gene matches.

This chain links TRBV19 with TRBJ1-1; D gene uncertain. Per germline, CDR1 LNHDA and CDR2 SQIVND (reference sequence). The V end lost 6 bases, the J end lost 11 bases, and 10 bases lay between the germline ends. This CDR3 is 10 amino acids long. CDR3 amino acids: CASRREWAFF. The CDR3 nucleotides read TGTGCCAGTAGGAGGGAGTGGGCTTTCTTT.

This chain uses TRBV29-1 with TRBJ2-2; D is unclear. Germline values: CDR1 SQVTM, CDR2 ANQGSEA. The CDR3 totals 13 residues. V lost 4 bases to trimming and J lost 6 bases, with 12 bases between them. CDR3 sequence: CSVGVMGSGELFF. CDR3 DNA sequence: TGCAGCGTTGGCGTTATGGGCTCCGGGGAGCTGTTTTTT.

V usage is TRBV5-6 and J usage is TRBJ1-1, with 8 bases fitting TRBD1. Unmatched junction bases numbered 16, after V lost 4 bases and J lost 5 bases. The CDR3 consists of 17 residues. Germline V gene lookup returns CDR1 SGHDT and CDR2 YYEEEE. The CDR3 nucleotides are TGTGCCAGCAGCCCGAGACGACAGGGGTGGCGGTGGACTGAAGCTTTCTTT. Its translation: CASSPRRQGWRWTEAFF.

The chain employs TRBV9 and TRBJ2-3, with TRBD2 identical over 8 bases. Germline V gene lookup returns CDR1 SGDLS and CDR2 YYNGEE. The CDR3 has 17 amino acids. With V trimmed by 0 bases and J by 9 bases, 15 bases remained unmatched. Written as DNA, the CDR3 is TGTGCCAGCAGCGTAGGAGGACTAGCCCGCACTCGCGGGACGCAGTATTTT. Its protein is CASSVGGLARTRGTQYF.

This chain links TRBV7-2 with TRBJ2-7; 8 bases fit TRBD1. Unmatched junction bases numbered 9, after V lost 4 bases and J lost 7 bases. CDR3 length: 14 residues. Germline CDR1 reads SGHTA; CDR2 reads FQGNSA. Written as DNA, the CDR3 is TGTGCCAGCAGCTCCCAGGGGGCGTTGGGGGAGCAGTACGTC. This encodes CASSSQGALGEQYV.

This chain connects TRBV7-2 to TRBJ2-5; 10 bases align to TRBD1. With 5 bases clipped from V and 4 bases from J, the junction kept 7 bases outside the gene matches. CDR1 SGHTA and CDR2 FQGNSA come from the germline V gene. The CDR3 has 15 amino acids. The CDR3 is CASSRTGGRIETQYF. CDR3 DNA sequence: TGTGCCAGCAGCCGGACAGGGGGGAGAATAGAGACCCAGTACTTC.

This sequence joins TRBV5-1 and TRBJ2-7, with 8 bases identical to TRBD1. V gave up 5 bases and J gave up 3 bases; unmatched junction bases: 13. This CDR3 is 16 amino acids long. The germline V gene encodes CDR1 SGHRS and CDR2 YFSETQ. CDR3 loop: CASSPERTGFSYEQYF. The CDR3 nucleotides read TGCGCCAGCAGTCCCGAGCGGACAGGGTTCAGCTACGAGCAGTACTTC.

This clone was detected only once. This chain links TRBV9 with TRBJ1-3; D perhaps matches TRBD1 (5 bases). The CDR3 runs 15 residues. The V end lost 0 bases, the J end lost 3 bases, and 10 bases lay between the germline ends. CDR1 is SGDLS and CDR2 is YYNGEE in the germline V gene. CDR3 loop: CASSVAQGNGNTIYF. DNA of the CDR3: TGTGCCAGCAGCGTAGCCCAGGGTAATGGAAACACCATATATTTT. The full variable domain, in which reference TRBV9 and TRBJ1-3 provide the parts outside the CDR3, is DSGVTQTPKHLITATGQRVTLRCSPRSGDLSVYWYQQSLDQGLQFLIQYYNGEERAKGNILERFSAQQFPDLHSELNLSSLELGDSALYFCASSVAQGNGNTIYFGEGSWLTVV.

The chain links TRBV14 to TRBJ2-5; 7 nucleotides match TRBD2. Matching the DNA end better, TRBJ2-7 makes the J call doubtful. The CDR3 runs 13 residues. Per germline, CDR1 SGHDN and CDR2 FVKESK. The CDR3 reads CASSPRGTYEQYF. The CDR3 DNA is TGTGCCAGCAGTCCGCGGGGGACCTACGAGCAGTACTTC.

This chain uses TRBV7-2 with TRBJ1-5; TRBD1 is a possible D gene (5 bases). This CDR3 comprises 15 residues. From germline, CDR1 is SGHTA and CDR2 FQGNSA. With 4 bases removed from V and 5 bases from J, the gap between germline ends came to 15 bases. The CDR3 DNA reads as TGTGCCAGCAGCTGGGGGGTGGGGACTCATCAGCCCCAGCATTTT. Its translation: CASSWGVGTHQPQHF.

The rearrangement uses TRBV2 and TRBJ1-5; D is unresolved. This CDR3 spans 15 amino acids. Per the germline V gene, CDR1 is SNHLY and CDR2 is FYNNEI. The V and J ends lost 2 bases and 3 bases respectively, with 11 bases between them. CDR3 amino acids: CASSELGGLNQPQHF. The DNA of the CDR3 is TGTGCCAGCAGTGAATTGGGAGGGCTCAATCAGCCCCAGCATTTT.

The J gene is TRBJ1-1, the V gene TRBV5-1; 12 nucleotides align to TRBD1. The CDR3 totals 17 residues. The V segment lost 3 bases and the J segment 3 bases; nucleotides outside the gene matches: 9. Germline V gene lookup returns CDR1 SGHRS and CDR2 YFSETQ. CDR3 sequence (DNA): TGCGCCAGCAGCTCCGGGACAGGGGGCTGGTTGGACACTGAAGCTTTCTTT. Translating gives CASSSGTGGWLDTEAFF.

This clone was seen once. The rearrangement uses TRBV5-1 and TRBJ2-7, with 11 positions matching TRBD1. The CDR3 contains 15 residues. V shed 4 bases, J shed 5 bases, and the junction held 8 bases outside the gene matches. CDR1 is SGHRS and CDR2 is YFSETQ in the germline V gene. CDR3 loop: CASSPGTGGRNEQYV. CDR3 nucleotide sequence: TGCGCCAGCAGCCCAGGGACAGGGGGTCGGAACGAGCAGTACGTC.

Concerning this clone itself: Other nucleotide sequences in the sample specify the same CDR3. The V call is TRBV6-5, the J call TRBJ1-3, with TRBD1 matching over 7 bases. V lost 0 bases to trimming and J lost 4 bases; unmatched junction nucleotides: 3. This CDR3 region has 15 residues. Germline V gives CDR1 MNHEY, CDR2 SVGAGI. The DNA for the CDR3 is TGTGCCAGCAGTTACTCGACAGGGACGGGAAACACCATATATTTT. Encoded protein: CASSYSTGTGNTIYF.

This chain links TRBV14 with TRBJ2-3; the D is unclear. The CDR3 extends over 13 amino acids. V was trimmed by 3 bases and J by 6 bases, leaving 10 bases between them. Germline V gene sequence: CDR1 SGHDN, CDR2 FVKESK. CDR3 in amino acids: CASSQMSSDTQYF. In DNA form, the CDR3 reads TGTGCCAGCAGCCAGATGAGTAGTGATACGCAGTATTTT.

The chain has TRBV7-8 and TRBJ2-7; 10 nucleotides align to TRBD1. Germline V lookup: CDR1 SGHVS, CDR2 FQNEAQ. V shed 5 bases and J 4 bases; nucleotides not matched to a gene: 5. CDR3 size: 14 residues. The CDR3 protein is CASSPTGGVYEQYF. CDR3 sequence (DNA): TGTGCCAGCAGCCCGACAGGGGGCGTATACGAGCAGTACTTC.

The chain combines TRBV7-6 with TRBJ2-1; weak D call: TRBD2 (6 bases). V dropped 5 bases and J dropped 0 bases, with 11 bases sitting between them. Germline assignment: CDR1 SGHVS and CDR2 FNYEAQ. The CDR3 has 15 amino acids. CDR3: CASSPPGVSYNEQFF. CDR3 sequence (DNA): TGTGCCAGCAGCCCACCGGGGGTCTCCTACAATGAGCAGTTCTTC.

The chain couples TRBV7-2 to TRBJ2-7; possible D gene TRBD2, 6 bases. The CDR3 sequence is 14 residues long. V lost 3 bases and J 0 bases, leaving 9 bases between the germline ends. Germline V gives CDR1 SGHTA, CDR2 FQGNSA. The CDR3 is CASSLGLSSYEQYF. CDR3 sequence (DNA): TGTGCCAGCAGCTTGGGACTTTCCTCCTACGAGCAGTACTTC.

The chain carries TRBV19 and TRBJ2-1; 8 bases are shared with TRBD1. This CDR3 contains 15 residues. J lost 7 bases, V lost 4 bases, and 9 bases had no gene match. Germline V gene sequence: CDR1 LNHDA, CDR2 SQIVND (reference sequence). This CDR3 reads CASSSSGGASNEQFF. CDR3 coding DNA: TGTGCCAGTAGTAGCTCAGGGGGCGCGTCAAATGAGCAGTTCTTC.

V and J are TRBV19 and TRBJ2-2; 10 nucleotides match TRBD2. The CDR3 runs to 16 residues. The germline gives CDR1 LNHDA, CDR2 SQIVND (reference sequence). The trim removed 1 base at V and 7 bases at J, leaving 6 bases unmatched. The CDR3 is CASSIASGSSGGELFF. Written as DNA, the CDR3 is TGTGCCAGTAGTATAGCTAGCGGGAGCTCTGGCGGGGAGCTGTTTTTT.

The V and J genes are TRBV27 and TRBJ2-3, with TRBD2 identical over 7 bases. Germline V gene data show CDR1 as MNHEY and CDR2 as SMNVEV (reference sequence). The CDR3 has 15 amino acids. The ends lost 4 bases at V and 4 bases at J; junction bases unmatched: 8. CDR3 in amino acids: CASSWFRGRADTQYF. CDR3 nucleotide sequence: TGTGCCAGCAGTTGGTTTCGGGGGAGGGCAGATACGCAGTATTTT.

This clone was detected only a few times. The V and J genes are TRBV5-4 and TRBJ2-3; maybe TRBD2 (5 bases). This CDR3 has 13 residues. Germline CDR1 SGHNT, CDR2 YYREEE (reference sequence). Trimming took 0 bases from V and 12 from J, leaving 14 bases between them. CDR3 sequence (DNA): TGTGCCAGCAGCTTGGCCTCGAGGGAGAAACAGTATTTT. Protein product: CASSLASREKQYF. Full variable domain (outside the CDR3, taken from reference TRBV5-4 and TRBJ2-3): ETGVTQSPTHLIKTRGQQVTLRCSSQSGHNTVSWYQQALGQGPQFIFQYYREEENGRGNFPPRFSGLQFPNYSSELNVNALELDDSALYLCASSLASREKQYFGPGTRLTVL.

The chain couples TRBV5-1 to TRBJ1-2; D may be TRBD1 (5 bases). Germline assignment: CDR1 SGHRS and CDR2 YFSETQ. Trimming removed 5 bases from V and 3 bases from J, with 14 bases in between. CDR3 length: 14 residues. The CDR3 DNA reads TGCGCCAGCAGTGAAAAAGGGGCTGACTATGGCTACACCTTC. Residues: CASSEKGADYGYTF. The complete variable domain, with remaining parts taken from reference TRBV5-1 and TRBJ1-2, reads KAGVTQTPRYLIKTRGQQVTLSCSPISGHRSVSWYQQTPGQGLQFLFEYFSETQRNKGNFPGRFSGRQFSNSRSEMNVSTLELGDSALYLCASSEKGADYGYTFGSGTRLTVV.

The gene calls are TRBV5-8 and TRBJ1-5; D gene ambiguous. Germline V gene sequence: CDR1 SGHTS, CDR2 YDEGEE. V was clipped by 5 bases and J by 4 bases, with 10 bases between them. This CDR3 comprises 13 residues. DNA of the CDR3: TGTGCCAGCAGTTTCTGGGAGAATCAGCCCCAGCATTTT. Protein sequence: CASSFWENQPQHF.

The chain joins TRBV29-1 to TRBJ1-2, with D perhaps matching TRBD1 (5 bases). The CDR3 runs 11 residues. Trimming removed 3 bases at V and 4 bases at J, with 6 bases between. The germline V gene encodes CDR1 SQVTM and CDR2 ANQGSEA. The CDR3 DNA follows: TGCAGCGTTGACAGGGCCTATGGCTACACCTTC. Its translation is CSVDRAYGYTF.

The genes are TRBV11-3 and TRBJ2-6; possibly TRBD1 for D (6 bases). The CDR3 sequence is 16 residues long. Trimming took 5 bases from V and 4 from J, leaving 15 bases between them. Germline CDR1 is SGHNT and CDR2 is YENEEA. DNA for the CDR3: TGTGCCAGCAGCGCGACAGGTCTTGCGGGGGCCAACGTCCTGACTTTC. This codes for CASSATGLAGANVLTF.